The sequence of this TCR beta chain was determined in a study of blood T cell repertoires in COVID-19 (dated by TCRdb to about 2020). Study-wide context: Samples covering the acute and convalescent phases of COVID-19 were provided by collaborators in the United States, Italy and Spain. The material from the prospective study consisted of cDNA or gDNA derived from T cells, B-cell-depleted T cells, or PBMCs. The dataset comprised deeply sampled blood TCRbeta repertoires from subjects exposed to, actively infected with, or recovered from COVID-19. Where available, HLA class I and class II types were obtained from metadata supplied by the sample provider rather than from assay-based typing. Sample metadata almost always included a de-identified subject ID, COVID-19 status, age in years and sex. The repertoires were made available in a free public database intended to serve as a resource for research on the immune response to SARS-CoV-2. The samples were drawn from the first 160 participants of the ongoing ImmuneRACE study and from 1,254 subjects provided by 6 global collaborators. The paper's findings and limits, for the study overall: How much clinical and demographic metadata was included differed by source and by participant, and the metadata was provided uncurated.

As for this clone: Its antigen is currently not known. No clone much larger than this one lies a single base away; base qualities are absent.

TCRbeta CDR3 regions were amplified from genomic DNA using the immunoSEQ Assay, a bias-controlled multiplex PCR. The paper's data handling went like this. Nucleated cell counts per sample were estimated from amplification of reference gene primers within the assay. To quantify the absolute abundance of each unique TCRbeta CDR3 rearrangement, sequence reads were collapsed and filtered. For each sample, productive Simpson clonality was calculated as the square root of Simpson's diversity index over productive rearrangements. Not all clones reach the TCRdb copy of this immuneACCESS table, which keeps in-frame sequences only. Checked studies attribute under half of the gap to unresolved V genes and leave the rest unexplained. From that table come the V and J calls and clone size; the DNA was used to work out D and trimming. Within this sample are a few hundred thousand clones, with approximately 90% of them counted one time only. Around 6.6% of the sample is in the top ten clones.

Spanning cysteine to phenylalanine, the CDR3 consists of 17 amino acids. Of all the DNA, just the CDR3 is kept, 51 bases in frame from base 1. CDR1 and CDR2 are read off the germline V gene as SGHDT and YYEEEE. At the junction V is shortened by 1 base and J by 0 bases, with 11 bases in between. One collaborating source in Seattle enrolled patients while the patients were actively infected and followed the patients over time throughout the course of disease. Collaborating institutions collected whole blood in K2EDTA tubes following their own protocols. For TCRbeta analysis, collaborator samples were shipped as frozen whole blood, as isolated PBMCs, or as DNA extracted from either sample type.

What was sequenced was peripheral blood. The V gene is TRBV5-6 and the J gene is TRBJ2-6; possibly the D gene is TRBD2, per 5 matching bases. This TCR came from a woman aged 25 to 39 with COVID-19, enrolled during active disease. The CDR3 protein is CASSLRVTSSGANVLTF. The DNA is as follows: TGTGCCAGCAGCTTGCGGGTTACTAGCTCTGGGGCCAACGTCCTGACTTTC.